These T cell receptor beta chains were read from a single sample in a study of blood T cell repertoires in COVID-19. Some clones are missing from TCRdb's copy, which holds only in-frame ones; the method was immunoSEQ multiplex PCR. This table holds roughly 250,000 clones, around nine tenths found once. Sequencing was carried out using PBMCs or T cells enriched from blood (not recorded which). Every receptor here comes from a woman aged 50 to 60 who had recovered from COVID-19. CDR3s include the opening cysteine and the closing phenylalanine or tryptophan. A D gene is named only where the DNA matches it firmly. Where a row states a size, it is once, few, many or the class of an expanded clone; other rows omit it.

v_call,j_call,clone_size,d_call,cdr3_nt,cdr3_aa
TRBV12-3/TRBV12-4,TRBJ1-6,.,.,TGTGCCAGCAGTTCGGTGTATAATTCACCCCTCCACTTT,CASSSVYNSPLHF
TRBV19,TRBJ2-1,.,.,TGTGCCAGTAGCCCCAGGGGATGGTCCTACAATGAGCAGTTCTTC,CASSPRGWSYNEQFF
TRBV7-3,TRBJ2-1,.,TRBD2,TGTGCCAGCAGCCCTGGGATAGCGGGCTACAATGAGCAGTTCTTC,CASSPGIAGYNEQFF
TRBV6-5,TRBJ2-5,.,TRBD2,TGTGCCAGCAGCCGGGGGACTAGCGGACAAGAGACCCAGTACTTC,CASSRGTSGQETQYF
TRBV30,TRBJ1-1,.,.,TGTGCCTGGAATACGGGCGGGGATGTGGGTGAAGCTTTCTTT,CAWNTGGDVGEAFF
TRBV29-1,TRBJ1-2,.,TRBD1,TGCAGCGTTGATAGGGACAGAAGCTATGGCTACACCTTC,CSVDRDRSYGYTF
TRBV28,TRBJ1-3,once,TRBD1,TGTGCCAGCAGGTACCGGGACAGGGGAAACACCATATATTTT,CASRYRDRGNTIYF
TRBV4-1,TRBJ1-2,many,.,TGCGCCAGCAGCGTCGGGCCTACAGGGTCGGGGTATGGCTACACCTTC,CASSVGPTGSGYGYTF
TRBV7-2,TRBJ2-5,.,TRBD1,TGTGCCAGCAGCCTTGGCCACCCCGGGACAGGGAGGGAGACCCAGTACTTC,CASSLGHPGTGRETQYF
TRBV6-6,TRBJ2-3,.,.,TGTGCCAGCAGCCGGAACGACTATAGCACAGATACGCAGTATTTT,CASSRNDYSTDTQYF
TRBV3-1/TRBV3-2,TRBJ2-3,once,TRBD2,TGTGCCACTGCGCCTAGCGGGAACACAGATACGCAGTATTTT,CATAPSGNTDTQYF
TRBV6-2/TRBV6-3,TRBJ1-1,.,.,TGTGCCAGCAGTTACGGGGGGGTAACTGAAGCTTTCTTT,CASSYGGVTEAFF
TRBV4-3,TRBJ1-1,.,.,TGCGCCAGCAGCCAAGATCCAGGGGACACTGAAGCTTTCTTT,CASSQDPGDTEAFF
TRBV19,TRBJ2-7,.,TRBD1,TGTGCCAGTAGTATCTCGGGACAGGGGGCTTACGAGCAGTACTTC,CASSISGQGAYEQYF
TRBV27,TRBJ2-7,.,.,TGTGCCAGCAGTTCGAGGGCCACCAGCTCCTACGAGCAGTACTTC,CASSSRATSSYEQYF
TRBV12-5,TRBJ2-2,.,TRBD2,TGTGCTAGTGGTTTGGTACGAGGTACTAGCGGAGTCAACACCGGGGAGCTGTTTTTT,CASGLVRGTSGVNTGELFF
TRBV7-3,TRBJ1-2,.,.,TGTGCCAGCAGCGAACTCGGTGGGGGACACGACTATGGCTACACCTTC,CASSELGGGHDYGYTF
TRBV6-2/TRBV6-3,TRBJ2-6,once,.,TGTGCCAGCAGTTACTCGAAAAAACACAGGATGGCCAACGTCCTGACTTTC,CASSYSKKHRMANVLTF
TRBV6-1,TRBJ1-1,.,.,TGTGCCAGCAGTGAATATAGGGGTCCCGCCGGGTCGGCAATAGGAGCTTTCTTT,CASSEYRGPAGSAIGAFF
TRBV12-3/TRBV12-4,TRBJ2-7,.,.,TGTGCCAGCAGTTTCGCAGTTCTAGGCGAGCAGTACTTC,CASSFAVLGEQYF